Each of the 5 T cell receptor beta chains below was sequenced from the same sample in a study of blood T cell repertoires in COVID-19. The method was immunoSEQ multiplex PCR; TCRdb's version includes in-frame clones alone and lacks a portion of them. The table lists some 200,000 clones, approximately 84% of them singletons. Sample: peripheral blood. These receptors were obtained from a human donor with acute or convalescent COVID-19. The donor label of this sample is uncertain.

The chain recombines TRBV5-8 with TRBJ2-3; TRBD2 matches 7 bases. V lost 1 base and J lost 4; bases outside the gene matches: 9. Looked up from germline, CDR1 is SGHTS and CDR2 is YDEGEE. The CDR3 is 16 residues long. CDR3 in amino acids: CASSLRSGRVADTQYF. The DNA of the CDR3 is TGTGCCAGCAGCTTGAGGTCTGGGAGGGTGGCAGATACGCAGTATTTT. Full variable domain (rest looked up from reference TRBV5-8 and TRBJ2-3): EAGVTQSPTHLIKTRGQQATLRCSPISGHTSVYWYQQALGLGLQFLLWYDEGEERNRGNFPPRFSGRQFPNYSSELNVNALELEDSALYLCASSLRSGRVADTQYFGPGTRLTVL.

The chain is built from TRBV3-1 (or the pseudogene TRBV3-2) and TRBJ2-7, with D tentatively TRBD1 (6 bases). Germline V gives CDR1 LGHDT, CDR2 YNNKEL (reference sequence). Trimming removed 3 bases at V and 4 bases at J, with 13 bases between. The CDR3 contains 14 residues. The CDR3 DNA reads TGTGCCAGCAGCCAGCTTGACAGGACTTACGAGCAGTACTTC. Translating gives CASSQLDRTYEQYF.

The rearrangement links TRBV5-1 to TRBJ2-7; tentative D call: TRBD1 (6 bases). This CDR3 is 14 amino acids long. CDR1 SGHRS and CDR2 YFSETQ come from the germline V gene. Between the trimmed V and J ends, which lost 5 bases and 2 bases, there was a span of 14 bases. The CDR3 region has the DNA TGCGCCAGCAGTTTTCTACAGGGCCCCTACGAGCAGTACTTC. Amino acid sequence: CASSFLQGPYEQYF.

V is TRBV6-5 and J is TRBJ1-2; 9 nucleotides align to TRBD1. V lost 4 bases and J lost 7; bases outside the gene matches: 7. The CDR3 consists of 14 residues. The germline CDR1 and CDR2 sequences are MNHEY and SVGAGI. The CDR3 reads CASSSLGQGFGYTF. Written as DNA, the CDR3 is TGTGCCAGCAGTTCCCTGGGACAGGGCTTTGGCTACACCTTC.

This chain links TRBV5-1 with TRBJ2-3, with D possibly being TRBD1 (6 bases). The germline CDR1 and CDR2 sequences are SGHRS and YFSETQ. The CDR3 covers 13 residues. V gave up 3 bases and J gave up 2 bases, with 7 bases separating them. Here the CDR3 DNA reads TGCGCCAGCAGCTCAGGGGACACAGATACGCAGTATTTT. Translating gives CASSSGDTDTQYF.